This T cell receptor beta chain was found in a study of shared clonotypes between healthy human individuals. Clones were sequenced by immunoSEQ multiplex PCR, and TCRdb holds only the in-frame ones, with some missing. The data show a few million clones, with around 95% seen just once and about 0.13% held by the top ten. Donors had no recently reported acute infections or vaccinations and were HIV-negative. Into CD45RA+ naive and CD45RA-negative memory subsets, the CD4+ cells were split. Points from the study as a whole: The four-donor shared clonotypes exceeded non-shared clonotypes in generation probability, with non-shared ones scoring lower. Shared clonotypes: about 5% naive CD4, 3% to 3.5% naive CD8, less than 2.5% memory CD4, about 0.4% memory CD8.

Comments on this clone: Its antigen is unknown.

The junction had 11 bases not matched to a gene; V was cut back by 7 bases and J by 5 bases. Germline CDR1 is SGDLS and CDR2 is YYNGEE. This CDR3 is built from 15 residues. Sequenced sample: naive CD4+ T cells sorted from blood. Subset reported: CD45RA+ positively selected. The V and J genes are TRBV9 and TRBJ2-5, with 10 bases matching TRBD1. This clonotype originated in a young man in good health. This chain's CDR3 is CASGRQGAIVETQYF. The DNA of the CDR3 is TGTGCCAGCGGACGACAGGGGGCGATAGTTGAGACCCAGTACTTC. Using reference TRBV9 and TRBJ2-5 for the parts outside the CDR3, the full variable domain is DSGVTQTPKHLITATGQRVTLRCSPRSGDLSVYWYQQSLDQGLQFLIQYYNGEERAKGNILERFSAQQFPDLHSELNLSSLELGDSALYFCASGRQGAIVETQYFGPGTRLLVL.